Presented here are 10 T cell receptor beta chains from one specimen sequenced in a study of blood T cell repertoires in COVID-19. The data were produced by immunoSEQ multiplex PCR, yet TCRdb's version contains in-frame clones alone and is incomplete. The sample lists some 130,000 clones, 80% occurring once. Sequences were obtained from peripheral blood. Every receptor here comes from a man in his 70s with acute or convalescent COVID-19.

The chain couples TRBV5-6 to TRBJ1-4, with TRBD1 matching 7 bases. Per germline, CDR1 SGHDT and CDR2 YYEEEE. V trimming: 4 bases; J trimming: 4 bases; junction bases outside the gene matches: 4. The CDR3 runs 14 residues. The CDR3 DNA reads TGTGCCAGCAGCGGGGGGACAGTTAATGAAAAACTGTTTTTT. This encodes CASSGGTVNEKLFF. The full variable domain, rest sourced from reference TRBV5-6 and TRBJ1-4, is DAGVTQSPTHLIKTRGQQVTLRCSPKSGHDTVSWYQQALGQGPQFIFQYYEEEERQRGNFPDRFSGHQFPNYSSELNVNALLLGDSALYLCASSGGTVNEKLFFGSGTQLSVL.

The chain has TRBV19 and TRBJ2-1; weak D call: TRBD2 (5 bases). Looked up from germline, CDR1 is LNHDA and CDR2 is SQIVND (reference sequence). This CDR3 comprises 13 residues. V was clipped by 9 bases and J by 5 bases, with 14 bases between them. The CDR3 nucleotides are TGTGCCAGCCAGGCGGCTAGCAACAATGAGCAGTTCTTC. Protein sequence: CASQAASNNEQFF.

This clone has a handful of counts. The gene calls are TRBV5-1 and TRBJ1-1; D unclear. Trimming left V 2 bases short and J 4 bases short, with 12 bases between. Per germline, CDR1 SGHRS and CDR2 YFSETQ. CDR3 length equals 14 residues. The DNA of the CDR3 is TGCGCCAGCAGCTTCGCGGGCCTAAGCACTGAAGCTTTCTTT. Its translation: CASSFAGLSTEAFF.

The chain links TRBV7-2 to TRBJ2-5; the D is unclear. Trimming left V 5 bases short and J 2 bases short, with 3 bases between. The CDR3 totals 11 residues. The germline V gene encodes CDR1 SGHTA and CDR2 FQGNSA. CDR3 sequence: CASSPQETQYF. The DNA of the CDR3 is TGTGCCAGCAGCCCACAAGAGACCCAGTACTTC.

In regard to this clone: Distinct nucleotide sequences in the sample also encode this CDR3. The gene calls are TRBV19 and TRBJ1-5; D unresolved. This CDR3 is built from 12 residues. Trimming cost V 2 bases and J 4 bases, with 3 bases left between them. Germline CDR1 is LNHDA and CDR2 is SQIVND (reference sequence). CDR3 region: CASSIPNQPQHF. The CDR3 DNA reads TGTGCCAGTAGTATACCTAATCAGCCCCAGCATTTT.

The chain employs TRBV5-6 and TRBJ1-6; 10 bases are a match to TRBD1. With 4 bases clipped from V and 7 bases from J, the junction kept 5 bases outside the gene matches. This CDR3 spans 15 amino acids. Germline V gives CDR1 SGHDT, CDR2 YYEEEE. The CDR3 region is CASSGTGAPNSPLHF. DNA of the CDR3: TGTGCCAGCAGCGGGACAGGGGCACCAAATTCACCCCTCCACTTT. Full variable domain (outside the CDR3, taken from reference TRBV5-6 and TRBJ1-6): DAGVTQSPTHLIKTRGQQVTLRCSPKSGHDTVSWYQQALGQGPQFIFQYYEEEERQRGNFPDRFSGHQFPNYSSELNVNALLLGDSALYLCASSGTGAPNSPLHFGNGTRLTVT.

The sample holds a few counts of this clone. The chain links TRBV4-1 to TRBJ1-2; D is ambiguous. This CDR3 contains 16 residues. Per the germline V gene, CDR1 is MGHRA and CDR2 is YSYEKL. V was trimmed by 0 bases and J by 4 bases, leaving 15 bases between them. CDR3 loop: CASSQDLASRGYGYTF. CDR3 sequence (DNA): TGCGCCAGCAGCCAAGATCTTGCGAGCCGAGGCTATGGCTACACCTTC.

The V call is TRBV3-1 (or the pseudogene TRBV3-2), the J call TRBJ2-1; D is ambiguous. The CDR3 runs to 13 residues. Deletions cut 2 bases from V and 6 bases from J, with 8 bases between. CDR1 and CDR2 from the germline V gene are LGHDT and YNNKEL (reference sequence). The CDR3 spells CASSQRVLNEQFF. The CDR3 DNA follows: TGTGCCAGCAGCCAACGGGTTCTCAATGAGCAGTTCTTC.

The CDR3 nucleotides are TGTGCCAGTACAGCCCCCGGGACAGGGGGGTATGGCTACACCTTC. Translated: CASTAPGTGGYGYTF. The chain links TRBV28 to TRBJ1-2, with 11 bases matching TRBD1. CDR1 and CDR2 from the germline V gene are MDHEN and SYDVKM. The CDR3 contains 15 residues. V shed 9 bases and J 5 bases; nucleotides not matched to a gene: 11.

This rearrangement joins TRBV5-1 to TRBJ2-2; D not certain. This CDR3 has 15 residues. Trimming cost V 0 bases and J 4 bases, with 10 bases left between them. CDR1 is SGHRS and CDR2 is YFSETQ in the germline V gene. CDR3 nucleotide sequence: TGCGCCAGCAGCTTGGGGGCAGTAACCACCGGGGAGCTGTTTTTT. Protein product: CASSLGAVTTGELFF.